A selection of T cell receptor beta chains follows, all from one sample in a study of blood T cell repertoires in COVID-19. Profiled with immunoSEQ multiplex PCR; TCRdb holds only in-frame clones, not every one. The table has some 150,000 clones, approximately 90% seen once. Sequences were obtained from peripheral blood. The source of these receptors is a woman between 45 and 65 years old with acute or convalescent COVID-19. CDR3s include the opening cysteine and the closing phenylalanine or tryptophan. A D gene is named only where the DNA matches it firmly. Rows may omit the clone size; those that give it use once, few, many or a size class.

d_call: NA; clone_size: NA; v_call: TRBV19; j_call: TRBJ1-1; cdr3_nt: TGTGCCAGTAGGGTACCACAGAACACTGAAGCTTTCTTT; cdr3_aa: CASRVPQNTEAFF
d_call: NA; clone_size: NA; v_call: TRBV6-5; j_call: TRBJ2-3; cdr3_nt: TGTGCCAGTCAAAGGGGGGGGAGCGAAGATACGCAGTATTTT; cdr3_aa: CASQRGGSEDTQYF
d_call: NA; clone_size: NA; v_call: TRBV11-2; j_call: TRBJ2-1; cdr3_nt: TGTGCCAGCAGCTTAGGACTCGAGAATGAGCAGTTCTTC; cdr3_aa: CASSLGLENEQFF
d_call: NA; clone_size: NA; v_call: TRBV7-3; j_call: TRBJ1-1; cdr3_nt: TGTGCCAGCAGCTTAGCTGGCGGGAACACTGAAGCTTTCTTT; cdr3_aa: CASSLAGGNTEAFF
d_call: NA; clone_size: NA; v_call: TRBV11-3; j_call: TRBJ2-1; cdr3_nt: TGTGCCAGCAGCTTGGAGACTTCTCATGAGCAGTTCTTC; cdr3_aa: CASSLETSHEQFF
d_call: NA; clone_size: NA; v_call: TRBV9; j_call: TRBJ2-3; cdr3_nt: TGTGCCAGCAGCCCCACAGGAAGGGGTAGGTTAGATACGCAGTATTTT; cdr3_aa: CASSPTGRGRLDTQYF
d_call: NA; clone_size: NA; v_call: TRBV19; j_call: TRBJ1-2; cdr3_nt: TGTGCCAGCTATCGGTCCGGGGAGCGCGAAGGCTACACCTTC; cdr3_aa: CASYRSGEREGYTF
d_call: TRBD2; clone_size: NA; v_call: TRBV3-1/TRBV3-2; j_call: TRBJ2-1; cdr3_nt: TGTGCCAGCAGCCAAGATAGCCCAACTAGCGTGTGGAATGAGCAGTTCTTC; cdr3_aa: CASSQDSPTSVWNEQFF
d_call: NA; clone_size: NA; v_call: TRBV6-5; j_call: TRBJ1-2; cdr3_nt: TGTGCCAGCACCCGAGGGCCAGGAGCTAACTATGGCTACACCTTC; cdr3_aa: CASTRGPGANYGYTF
d_call: NA; clone_size: NA; v_call: TRBV6-6; j_call: TRBJ2-7; cdr3_nt: TGTGCCAGCAGCCAGGACAGCTACGAGCAGTACTTC; cdr3_aa: CASSQDSYEQYF
d_call: TRBD2; clone_size: NA; v_call: TRBV19; j_call: TRBJ2-1; cdr3_nt: TGTGCCAGTGAAATACTAGCGGGAGGGGCCTCTGAGCAGTTCTTC; cdr3_aa: CASEILAGGASEQFF
d_call: NA; clone_size: NA; v_call: TRBV3-1/TRBV3-2; j_call: TRBJ2-1; cdr3_nt: TGTGCCAGCAGCCAAGCGGGGTCGGGGAGAAATGAGCAGTTCTTC; cdr3_aa: CASSQAGSGRNEQFF
d_call: TRBD1; clone_size: NA; v_call: TRBV7-9; j_call: TRBJ1-5; cdr3_nt: TGTGCCAGCAGCCCCCTGGACAGGGGGCGAAATCAGCCCCAGCATTTT; cdr3_aa: CASSPLDRGRNQPQHF
d_call: NA; clone_size: NA; v_call: TRBV19; j_call: TRBJ1-1; cdr3_nt: TGTGCCGCGCGGGGCGGAACTGAAGCTTTCTTT; cdr3_aa: CAARGGTEAFF
d_call: TRBD2; clone_size: NA; v_call: TRBV30; j_call: TRBJ2-7; cdr3_nt: TGTGCCTGGAGTGCGGGGACTAGCGGGAGGTACGAGCAGTACTTC; cdr3_aa: CAWSAGTSGRYEQYF
d_call: NA; clone_size: NA; v_call: TRBV12-3/TRBV12-4; j_call: TRBJ1-5; cdr3_nt: TGTGCCAGCAGTTTACAGGTAAATCAGCCCCAGCATTTT; cdr3_aa: CASSLQVNQPQHF
d_call: TRBD2; clone_size: NA; v_call: TRBV19; j_call: TRBJ2-1; cdr3_nt: TGTGCCAGTAGTGTTACTAGCGCACCCTGGGGGAATGAGCAGTTCTTC; cdr3_aa: CASSVTSAPWGNEQFF
d_call: TRBD1; clone_size: NA; v_call: TRBV7-9; j_call: TRBJ1-4; cdr3_nt: TGTGCCAGCAGCTTAATCGGGGGGACAGGGGGAGAAAAACTGTTTTTT; cdr3_aa: CASSLIGGTGGEKLFF
d_call: NA; clone_size: NA; v_call: TRBV4-2; j_call: TRBJ1-5; cdr3_nt: TGTGCCAGCAGCCAGGGGCAGGCCCATCAGCCCCAGCATTTT; cdr3_aa: CASSQGQAHQPQHF
d_call: TRBD1; clone_size: once; v_call: TRBV15; j_call: TRBJ2-7; cdr3_nt: TGTGCCACCAGCAGATTGGGACAGCCTCTTGACGAGCAGTACTTC; cdr3_aa: CATSRLGQPLDEQYF
d_call: NA; clone_size: NA; v_call: TRBV1; j_call: TRBJ1-5; cdr3_nt: TGCACCAGCAGCCAAGATGGGAGGGGACCCAATCAGCCCCAGCATTTT; cdr3_aa: CTSSQDGRGPNQPQHF
d_call: NA; clone_size: NA; v_call: TRBV30; j_call: TRBJ1-4; cdr3_nt: TGTGCCTGGAGTGGGACAGATTATGAAAAACTGTTTTTT; cdr3_aa: CAWSGTDYEKLFF
d_call: NA; clone_size: NA; v_call: TRBV18; j_call: TRBJ1-2; cdr3_nt: TGTGCCAGCTCACCACCGAATTACGGGGGGCTAGACTATGGCTACACCTTC; cdr3_aa: CASSPPNYGGLDYGYTF
d_call: TRBD2; clone_size: few; v_call: TRBV5-1; j_call: TRBJ2-2; cdr3_nt: TGCGCCAGCAGCGGAACTAGCGGGAGAGGCGTCGGGGAGCTGTTTTTT; cdr3_aa: CASSGTSGRGVGELFF
d_call: NA; clone_size: NA; v_call: TRBV29-1; j_call: TRBJ2-3; cdr3_nt: TGCAGCGTTACTAGCACAGATACGCAGTATTTT; cdr3_aa: CSVTSTDTQYF
d_call: NA; clone_size: NA; v_call: TRBV10-3; j_call: TRBJ1-1; cdr3_nt: TGTGCCATCAGTGCAATGCAGGGGAACACTGAAGCTTTCTTT; cdr3_aa: CAISAMQGNTEAFF
d_call: TRBD1; clone_size: NA; v_call: TRBV4-2; j_call: TRBJ2-7; cdr3_nt: TGTGCCAGCAGCCAAGAGGGACACCGGGACAGGGTTCTCTACGAGCAGTACTTC; cdr3_aa: CASSQEGHRDRVLYEQYF
d_call: TRBD1; clone_size: NA; v_call: TRBV7-9; j_call: TRBJ2-7; cdr3_nt: TGTGCCAGCAAAGGGACAGTGTCCTACGAGCAGTACTTC; cdr3_aa: CASKGTVSYEQYF
d_call: NA; clone_size: NA; v_call: TRBV30; j_call: TRBJ2-3; cdr3_nt: TGTGCCTGGACCGGGGGAACTAGCACAGATACGCAGTATTTT; cdr3_aa: CAWTGGTSTDTQYF